This T cell receptor (beta chain) was obtained from a study of T-cell memory formation after mild COVID-19. Study-wide context: Largely donor-specific sequence clusters came from two donors.

Study findings and constraints: Shrinking CD4+ clones resided mostly in CM and EM, and CD8+ ones in EMRA.

cDNA libraries for TCR alpha and TCR beta, carrying sample barcodes and UMIs, came from 5'RACE with constant-segment primers. Each CDR3 protein is one row after TCRdb ran MiXCR on the 5' RACE reads. The repertoire holds about 200,000 distinct CDR3 sequences, with 9.5% as singletons. CDR3 length: 16 residues. Germline V lookup: CDR1 LNHDA, CDR2 SQIVND (reference sequence). J gave up 5 bases and V 2 bases, and 9 bases lay outside the gene matches. Note on this clonotype: Antigen unknown.

V is TRBV19 and J is TRBJ1-5; 7 nucleotides match TRBD1. The sample taken for sequencing was PBMCs or a T cell subset sorted from them (not recorded which). This clonotype originated in a man aged 18 to 29 who had mild COVID-19 (a few samples of this study predate the infection). Cell type and time point are not known. The CDR3 is CASSIIGRGRDQPQHF. Written as DNA, the CDR3 is TGTGCCAGTAGTATAATTGGGAGGGGGCGAGATCAGCCCCAGCATTTT.